The next 32 T cell receptor beta chains were all read from a single sample in a study of cytomegalovirus exposure and HLA in healthy donors. Primers: 60 Vbeta forward and 13 Jbeta reverse. Produced via immunoSEQ multiplex PCR; TCRdb's table is partial and in-frame only. The table records about 43,000 clones, under 70% of them present only once. The sample consisted of PBMCs. The receptors shown here come from a man aged 60-69 years in good health and CMV-seropositive.

This chain links TRBV28 with TRBJ2-2; perhaps TRBD2 as D (5 bases). The CDR3 loop spans 16 amino acids. Germline assignment: CDR1 MDHEN and CDR2 SYDVKM. Trimming removed 5 bases from V and 1 base from J, with 14 bases in between. The CDR3: CASSPPGSGNTGELFF. The CDR3, as DNA: TGTGCCAGCAGTCCCCCGGGCAGCGGGAACACCGGGGAGCTGTTTTTT. The whole variable domain, filled in from reference TRBV28 and TRBJ2-2, reads DVKVTQSSRYLVKRTGEKVFLECVQDMDHENMFWYRQDPGLGLRLIYFSYDVKMKEKGDIPEGYSVSREKKERFSLILESASTNQTSMYLCASSPPGSGNTGELFFGEGSRLTVL.

The rearrangement links TRBV19 to TRBJ2-1, with 8 bases matching TRBD2. V was pared by 3 bases and J by 5 bases, with 18 bases of the junction left unmatched. The CDR3 sequence is 19 residues long. The germline CDR1 and CDR2 sequences are LNHDA and SQIVND (reference sequence). The CDR3 region has the DNA TGTGCCAGTAGTATCTCCCCCAACCTAGCGGGCGGGCGTGACAATGAGCAGTTCTTC. The encoded protein is CASSISPNLAGGRDNEQFF.

The rearrangement joins TRBV27 to TRBJ1-3; 7 positions match TRBD1. This CDR3 contains 14 residues. The V and J ends lost 6 bases and 4 bases, in that order; junction bases with no gene match: 6. Per the germline V gene, CDR1 is MNHEY and CDR2 is SMNVEV (reference sequence). The CDR3 nucleotides are TGTGCCAGCAGACACAGGGGATCCGGAAACACCATATATTTT. Protein sequence: CASRHRGSGNTIYF.

This sequence joins TRBV27 and TRBJ2-3, with 8 bases fitting TRBD1. From germline, CDR1 is MNHEY and CDR2 SMNVEV (reference sequence). The CDR3 is made up of 13 amino acids. Trimming removed 8 bases from V and 7 bases from J; junction bases left unmatched: 8. Here the CDR3 reads CASGQDRAHTQYF. The CDR3 DNA follows: TGTGCCAGCGGACAGGACAGGGCACATACGCAGTATTTT.

The V gene is TRBV10-3, the J gene TRBJ2-1; 8 bases map to TRBD2. The CDR3 sequence is 15 residues long. Germline V gene sequence: CDR1 ENHRY, CDR2 SYGVKD. V was clipped by 3 bases and J by 5 bases; unmatched bases: 6. CDR3 region: CAISDGREAHNEQFF. Here the CDR3 DNA reads TGTGCCATCAGTGACGGGCGGGAGGCCCACAATGAGCAGTTCTTC.

The V and J genes are TRBV5-1 and TRBJ2-1; D is perhaps TRBD2 (5 bases). Trimming pared 4 bases from V and 8 bases from J, leaving 22 bases between. The germline CDR1 and CDR2 sequences are SGHRS and YFSETQ. The CDR3 totals 16 residues. The CDR3 region has the DNA TGCGCCAGCAGCGGACTCCGGGCAGGTAATATCGATGAGCAGTTCTTC. Protein sequence: CASSGLRAGNIDEQFF.

The chain carries TRBV2 and TRBJ2-7, with D maybe TRBD1 (5 bases). Germline CDR1 and CDR2: SNHLY and FYNNEI. V lost 6 bases, J lost 4 bases, and 16 bases lay in between. This CDR3 is 14 amino acids long. The CDR3 bases are TGTGCCAGCAGGCGGACAAGGGATATGTACGAGCAGTACTTC. Its translation is CASRRTRDMYEQYF.

The chain carries TRBV7-9 and TRBJ1-2; D might be TRBD1 (5 bases). With 2 bases removed from V and 7 bases from J, the gap between germline ends came to 11 bases. There are 13 residues in the CDR3. Germline CDR1 is SEHNR and CDR2 is FQNEAQ (reference sequence). CDR3 nucleotides: TGTGCCAGCAGCTTACCCAGGGCGAGTGGCTACACCTTC. It specifies CASSLPRASGYTF.

The rearrangement uses TRBV4-1 and TRBJ1-2, with D unclear. This CDR3 contains 13 residues. The V gene's germline CDR1 is MGHRA and CDR2 YSYEKL. V was clipped by 4 bases and J by 5 bases, with 11 bases between them. The CDR3 protein is CASSPGGSYGYTF. Here the CDR3 DNA reads TGCGCCAGCAGCCCCGGAGGGAGTTATGGCTACACCTTC.

The table lists this clone with a count of one. The rearrangement uses TRBV19 and TRBJ2-1; 16 positions agree with TRBD2. This CDR3 spans 17 amino acids. J gave up 8 bases and V 4 bases, and 8 bases lay outside the gene matches. In germline, CDR1 is LNHDA, CDR2 SQIVND (reference sequence). CDR3 DNA sequence: TGTGCCAGTAGTACCGGGACTAGCGGGAGGGGAATGGATGAGCAGTTCTTC. Protein product: CASSTGTSGRGMDEQFF.

This clone appeared a single time. The junction and the germline gene differ at one end; a read error may be behind it. The V gene is TRBV7-2, the J gene TRBJ2-5; TRBD2 matches 9 bases. The CDR3 totals 17 residues. From germline, CDR1 is SGHTA and CDR2 FQGNSA. The DNA of the CDR3 is TGTGCCAGCAGCTCCCAGATAGCGGGAGCCCACCAGGAGACCCAGTACTTC. It translates to CASSSQIAGAHQETQYF.

The rearrangement joins TRBV7-6 to TRBJ2-7, with D maybe TRBD2 (6 bases). The CDR3 consists of 16 residues. V was cut by 4 bases and J by 3 bases, with 19 bases left in between. In germline, CDR1 is SGHVS, CDR2 FNYEAQ. This CDR3 reads CASSYHSGTQIYEQYF. DNA of the CDR3: TGTGCCAGCAGCTACCATTCCGGGACTCAGATCTACGAGCAGTACTTC.

Only a few counts were recorded for this clone. The gene calls are TRBV11-1 and TRBJ1-1; D might be TRBD1 (6 bases). CDR1 is SGHAT and CDR2 is FQDESV in the germline V gene (reference sequence). The CDR3 has 14 residues. V was trimmed by 3 bases and J by 3 bases, leaving 11 bases between them. This chain's CDR3 is CASSLGHPDTEAFF. The CDR3 DNA follows: TGTGCCAGCAGCTTGGGACACCCGGACACTGAAGCTTTCTTT.

The chain joins TRBV13 to TRBJ2-1; D gene ambiguous. Germline CDR1 reads PRHDT; CDR2 reads FYEKMQ (reference sequence). Trimming left V 4 bases short and J 8 bases short, with 18 bases between. The CDR3 spans 15 residues. DNA of the CDR3: TGTGCCAGCAGCTCCAGGTGGCGAGCCATGGATGAGCAGTTCTTC. Translation gives CASSSRWRAMDEQFF. The whole variable domain, remainder taken from reference TRBV13 and TRBJ2-1, is AAGVIQSPRHLIKEKRETATLKCYPIPRHDTVYWYQQGPGQDPQFLISFYEKMQSDKGSIPDRFSAQQFSDYHSELNMSSLELGDSALYFCASSSRWRAMDEQFFGPGTRLTVL.

J is TRBJ2-1 and V is TRBV29-1; 7 positions agree with TRBD1. J gave up 7 bases and V 4 bases, and 7 bases lay outside the gene matches. The CDR3 consists of 13 residues. CDR1 is SQVTM and CDR2 is ANQGSEA in the germline V gene. CDR3 in amino acids: CSVGKGAWNEQFF. In DNA, the CDR3 is TGCAGCGTTGGAAAGGGGGCGTGGAATGAGCAGTTCTTC.

The V call is TRBV4-1, the J call TRBJ1-2; TRBD1 aligns across 7 bases. The CDR3 contains 17 residues. With 3 bases clipped from V and 0 bases from J, the junction kept 10 bases outside the gene matches. Germline V lookup: CDR1 MGHRA, CDR2 YSYEKL. The CDR3 protein is CASSHGPRQGSNYGYTF. CDR3 sequence (DNA): TGCGCCAGCAGCCACGGACCTAGACAGGGCTCTAACTATGGCTACACCTTC.

The gene calls are TRBV7-8 and TRBJ2-7; the match to TRBD2 covers 8 bases. V shed 1 base and J 0 bases; nucleotides not matched to a gene: 8. The CDR3 runs 17 residues. Germline V gives CDR1 SGHVS, CDR2 FQNEAQ. DNA for the CDR3: TGTGCCAGCAGCTTAGGGCTAGCGGGCCCCAGCTCCTACGAGCAGTACTTC. It specifies CASSLGLAGPSSYEQYF.

A single count supports this clone. The gene calls are TRBV7-9 and TRBJ2-5; TRBD2 agrees at 7 bases. Germline V lookup: CDR1 SEHNR, CDR2 FQNEAQ (reference sequence). The CDR3 spans 16 residues. Trimming cost V 4 bases and J 2 bases; bases outside gene matches: 10. CDR3 region: CASSSPSGLRQETQYF. Here the CDR3 DNA reads TGTGCCAGCAGCTCACCCTCGGGACTACGTCAAGAGACCCAGTACTTC.

This sequence joins TRBV29-1 and TRBJ2-1; 13 nucleotides match TRBD2. The germline V gene encodes CDR1 SQVTM and CDR2 ANQGSEA. This CDR3 is 16 amino acids long. The J segment lost 6 bases and the V segment lost 5 bases, leaving 10 bases of the junction unmatched. The CDR3 DNA follows: TGCAGCGTTCCTACTAGCGGGAGGGAGGAGGCCAATGAGCAGTTCTTC. It encodes CSVPTSGREEANEQFF.

This chain connects TRBV10-3 to TRBJ2-2; 8 bases match TRBD1. The CDR3 loop spans 18 amino acids. The V and J ends lost 1 base and 4 bases, in that order; junction bases with no gene match: 11. Germline V gives CDR1 ENHRY, CDR2 SYGVKD. In nucleotides, the CDR3 is TGTGCCATCAGTGAGTTCCAGCTCAGGGGGCTAAGCACCGGGGAGCTGTTTTTT. The encoded protein is CAISEFQLRGLSTGELFF.

In this sample, this clone is medium-sized (0.01 to 0.1%). The J gene is TRBJ2-1, the V gene TRBV28; TRBD2 agrees at 9 bases. V shed 4 bases and J 3 bases; nucleotides not matched to a gene: 7. The CDR3 contains 16 residues. The V gene's germline CDR1 is MDHEN and CDR2 SYDVKM. For the CDR3, the DNA is TGTGCCAGCAGTTCCAGCTTAGCGGGGGACTACAATGAGCAGTTCTTC. As protein: CASSSSLAGDYNEQFF.

There are a few counts of this clone. This sequence joins TRBV28 and TRBJ1-4; possible D gene TRBD1, 5 bases. Looked up from germline, CDR1 is MDHEN and CDR2 is SYDVKM. V lost 10 bases and J 8 bases, leaving 14 bases between the germline ends. CDR3 length: 12 amino acids. CDR3 sequence reads: CATRRGNEKLFF. The DNA of the CDR3 is TGTGCCACCAGGCGGGGGAACGAAAAACTGTTTTTT.

This sequence joins TRBV2 and TRBJ2-1; 15 bases line up with TRBD2. After removal of 6 bases from V and 1 base from J, the junction contained 10 bases not matched to a gene. The germline V gene encodes CDR1 SNHLY and CDR2 FYNNEI. This CDR3 spans 19 amino acids. The CDR3 nucleotides read TGTGCCAGCAGCGGATCCGGGACTAGCGGGAGGAGGTCCTACAATGAGCAGTTCTTC. Residues: CASSGSGTSGRRSYNEQFF. The complete variable domain, with remaining parts taken from reference TRBV2 and TRBJ2-1, reads EPEVTQTPSHQVTQMGQEVILRCVPISNHLYFYWYRQILGQKVEFLVSFYNNEISEKSEIFDDQFSVERPDGSNFTLKIRSTKLEDSAMYFCASSGSGTSGRRSYNEQFFGPGTRLTVL.

This chain joins TRBV11-2 and TRBJ2-7; 13 bases align to TRBD2. The germline gives CDR1 SGHAT, CDR2 FQNNGV. The length of the CDR3 is 16 residues. J gave up 6 bases and V 4 bases, and 9 bases lay outside the gene matches. Here the CDR3 reads CASSSLLAGGPGEQYF. CDR3 nucleotide sequence: TGTGCCAGCAGCTCCTTACTAGCGGGAGGGCCGGGCGAGCAGTACTTC.

This clone was seen more than once but under ten times. The V and J genes are TRBV19 and TRBJ2-7; 7 bases line up with TRBD2. This CDR3 spans 15 amino acids. Germline V gene data show CDR1 as LNHDA and CDR2 as SQIVND (reference sequence). The J segment lost 3 bases and the V segment lost 3 bases, leaving 8 bases of the junction unmatched. The CDR3 DNA follows: TGTGCCAGTAGTATCCGGCTAGCGGCTAACTACGAGCAGTACTTC. Amino acid sequence: CASSIRLAANYEQYF.

The chain is built from TRBV7-2 and TRBJ1-5; D unresolved. Germline CDR1 reads SGHTA; CDR2 reads FQGNSA. Trimming removed 0 bases from V and 4 bases from J, with 4 bases in between. This CDR3 contains 13 residues. CDR3 sequence (DNA): TGTGCCAGCAGCTTAGCCCGGAATCAGCCCCAGCATTTT. Protein sequence: CASSLARNQPQHF.

This clone was found a few times. The V and J genes are TRBV4-3 and TRBJ1-1; no clear D. CDR3 length equals 15 residues. V was shortened by 0 bases and J by 3 bases, with 11 bases between the two germline ends. Germline CDR1 is LGHNA and CDR2 is YSLEER. The CDR3, as DNA: TGCGCCAGCAGCCAAGACATTTTGGGAGACACTGAAGCTTTCTTT. The encoded protein is CASSQDILGDTEAFF.

This clone has just a few counts. V gene TRBV7-2 combines with J gene TRBJ2-1, with 12 nucleotides matching TRBD2. The trim removed 0 bases at V and 6 bases at J, leaving 0 bases unmatched. The CDR3 has 15 amino acids. Germline CDR1 is SGHTA and CDR2 is FQGNSA. The CDR3 bases are TGTGCCAGCAGCTTAGCGACTAGCGGGGGCAATGAGCAGTTCTTC. Translating gives CASSLATSGGNEQFF.

CDR3 in DNA: TGTGCCAGCAGCTTCGGGATGACTCTTAATGAGCAGTTCTTC. Encoded protein: CASSFGMTLNEQFF. The chain links TRBV11-2 to TRBJ2-1, with a possible D match to TRBD2 (5 bases). The CDR3 is 14 amino acids. Germline values: CDR1 SGHAT, CDR2 FQNNGV. The germline V and J ends were trimmed by 3 bases and 7 bases, with 13 bases remaining between them.

The chain couples TRBV5-6 to TRBJ2-3; a possible D gene is TRBD2 (6 bases). Germline V gene lookup returns CDR1 SGHDT and CDR2 YYEEEE. V was shortened by 2 bases and J by 6 bases, with 13 bases between the two germline ends. This CDR3 region has 14 residues. CDR3 sequence (DNA): TGTGCCAGCAGCTTTGGAGGGAAGGGGGATACGCAGTATTTT. Its translation is CASSFGGKGDTQYF.

V gene TRBV19 combines with J gene TRBJ1-5; TRBD1 agrees at 7 bases. CDR3 length: 15 amino acids. J was trimmed by 2 bases and V by 7 bases; bases with no gene match: 8. The germline V gene encodes CDR1 LNHDA and CDR2 SQIVND (reference sequence). CDR3 bases: TGTGCCAGTACCCGACAGGGTTTCGGCAATCAGCCCCAGCATTTT. Translating gives CASTRQGFGNQPQHF.

The chain has TRBV28 and TRBJ2-5, with 11 bases lining up with TRBD2. J gave up 0 bases and V 6 bases, and 3 bases lay outside the gene matches. Germline V lookup: CDR1 MDHEN, CDR2 SYDVKM. The CDR3 sequence is 15 residues long. CDR3 amino acids: CASSPGLADQETQYF. The CDR3 region has the DNA TGTGCCAGCAGCCCGGGACTAGCGGACCAAGAGACCCAGTACTTC.